This T cell receptor (beta chain) is drawn from a study of T cells after yellow fever vaccination. Study-wide context: Preparation of fractions with low cell numbers was performed using SMART-Seq v4 Ultra Low Input. Overall study results and limits: Post-booster reappearance was seen for most primary-vaccination clones (96% CD4, around 91% CD8).

Synthesis of TCR cDNA relied on 5'RACE template switching, which attached a universal primer site and UMIs. Using its own MiXCR run on the 5' RACE reads, TCRdb lists one record per CDR3 protein. The data hold some 420,000 distinct CDR3 sequences, with 18% observed a single time. CDR1 SGHRS and CDR2 YFSETQ come from the germline V gene. Trimming removed 1 base from V and 9 bases from J, with 8 bases in between. The CDR3 consists of 12 residues. As regards this clonotype: Its target is unknown.

The sequence derives from a young man who received the YFV17D yellow fever vaccine. The chain joins TRBV5-1 to TRBJ2-1, with D possibly TRBD2 on 6 matching bases. The sample in question was PBMCs, obtained before the yellow fever booster vaccination. CDR3 sequence reads: CASSLTGGEQFF. CDR3 nucleotides: TGCGCCAGCAGCTTGACCGGGGGTGAGCAGTTCTTC. Looking up the rest from reference TRBV5-1 and TRBJ2-1 gives the full variable domain: KAGVTQTPRYLIKTRGQQVTLSCSPISGHRSVSWYQQTPGQGLQFLFEYFSETQRNKGNFPGRFSGRQFSNSRSEMNVSTLELGDSALYLCASSLTGGEQFFGPGTRLTVL.